What follows is one T cell receptor (beta chain) and its context. In the authors' methods: Using reference gene primer amplification, nucleated cell counts were estimated. This table comes from immunoSEQ multiplex PCR, and its TCRdb copy is limited to in-frame clones, with some not included. That table supplies the V and J calls and clone size; D and trimming were determined from the DNA. The data contain about 230,000 clones, roughly 85% of them seen just once; the ten biggest clones take up roughly 2.7%. The germline gives CDR1 SGHRS, CDR2 YFSETQ. There are 15 residues in the CDR3. V trimming: 3 bases; J trimming: 2 bases; junction bases outside the gene matches: 5. These data belong to a study of blood T cell repertoires in COVID-19. Looking at the study overall: Acute and convalescent COVID-19 specimens originated in the United States, Italy and Spain. PBMCs, B-cell-depleted T cells, or T cells provided the cDNA or gDNA that made up the material.

This receptor was obtained from a woman in her 70s with active or convalescent COVID-19. Sequences were obtained from peripheral blood. V is TRBV5-1 and J is TRBJ2-7, with 10 positions matching TRBD2. The DNA of the CDR3 is TGCGCCAGCAGCTCTAGCGGGGGATCCCCCTACGAGCAGTACTTC. This translates into CASSSSGGSPYEQYF.